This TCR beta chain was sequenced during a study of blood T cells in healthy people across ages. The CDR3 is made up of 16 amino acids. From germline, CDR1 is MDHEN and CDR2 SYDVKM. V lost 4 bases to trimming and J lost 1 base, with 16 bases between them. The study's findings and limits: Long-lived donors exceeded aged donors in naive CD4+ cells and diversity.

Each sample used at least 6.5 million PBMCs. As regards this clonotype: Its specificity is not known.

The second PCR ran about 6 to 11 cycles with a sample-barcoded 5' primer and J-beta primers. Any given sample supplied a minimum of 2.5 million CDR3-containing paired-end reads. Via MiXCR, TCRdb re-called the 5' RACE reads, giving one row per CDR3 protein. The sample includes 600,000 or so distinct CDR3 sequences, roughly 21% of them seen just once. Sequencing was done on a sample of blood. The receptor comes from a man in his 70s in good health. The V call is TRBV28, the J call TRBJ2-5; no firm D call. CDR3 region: CASSSTRIRRQETQYF. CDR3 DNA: TGTGCCAGCAGTTCAACTCGAATTAGGCGCCAAGAGACCCAGTACTTC.